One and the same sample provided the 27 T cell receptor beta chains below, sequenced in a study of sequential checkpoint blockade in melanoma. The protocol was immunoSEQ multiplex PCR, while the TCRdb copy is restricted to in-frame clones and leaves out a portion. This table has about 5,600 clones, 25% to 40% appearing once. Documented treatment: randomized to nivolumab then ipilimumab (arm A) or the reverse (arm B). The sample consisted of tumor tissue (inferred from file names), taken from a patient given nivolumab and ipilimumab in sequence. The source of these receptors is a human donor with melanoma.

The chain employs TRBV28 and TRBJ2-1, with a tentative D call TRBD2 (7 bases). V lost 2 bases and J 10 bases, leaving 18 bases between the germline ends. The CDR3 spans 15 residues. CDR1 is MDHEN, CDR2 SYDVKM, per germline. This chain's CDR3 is CASSLVFRGAGEQFF. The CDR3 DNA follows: TGTGCCAGCAGTTTAGTCTTCCGGGGGGCCGGGGAGCAGTTCTTC.

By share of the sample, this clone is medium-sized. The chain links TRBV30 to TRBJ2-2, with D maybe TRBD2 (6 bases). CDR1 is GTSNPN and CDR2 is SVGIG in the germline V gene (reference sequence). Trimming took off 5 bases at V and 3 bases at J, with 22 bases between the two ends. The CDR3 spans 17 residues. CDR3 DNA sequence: TGTGCCTGGGGCTCGACAACGACGGGGGTCGACACCGGGGAGCTGTTTTTT. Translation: CAWGSTTTGVDTGELFF.

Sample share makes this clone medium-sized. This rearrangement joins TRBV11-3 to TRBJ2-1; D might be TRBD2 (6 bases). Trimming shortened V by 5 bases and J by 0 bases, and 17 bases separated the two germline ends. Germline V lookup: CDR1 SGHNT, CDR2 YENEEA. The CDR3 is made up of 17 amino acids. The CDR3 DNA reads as TGTGCCAGCAGCCCCGGGGGAGGCCAAAGCTCCTACAATGAGCAGTTCTTC. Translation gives CASSPGGGQSSYNEQFF.

The CDR3 region has the DNA TGTGCCAGCAGGGGGGGCTACACTGAAGCTTTCTTT. This gives the protein CASRGGYTEAFF. The gene calls are TRBV28 and TRBJ1-1, with D tentatively TRBD1 (6 bases). CDR3 length: 12 amino acids. The germline V gene encodes CDR1 MDHEN and CDR2 SYDVKM. With 6 bases removed from V and 3 bases from J, the gap between germline ends came to 8 bases.

CDR3 residues: CASSVRTLYEQYF. The CDR3 DNA is TGTGCCAGCAGTGTAAGGACACTCTACGAGCAGTACTTC. The J gene is TRBJ2-7, the V gene TRBV9; maybe TRBD1 (5 bases). The CDR3 loop spans 13 amino acids. V dropped 5 bases and J dropped 3 bases, with 12 bases sitting between them. CDR1 and CDR2 (germline): SGDLS, YYNGEE. Together with reference TRBV9 and TRBJ2-7, the CDR3 gives the full variable domain: DSGVTQTPKHLITATGQRVTLRCSPRSGDLSVYWYQQSLDQGLQFLIQYYNGEERAKGNILERFSAQQFPDLHSELNLSSLELGDSALYFCASSVRTLYEQYFGPGTRLTVT.

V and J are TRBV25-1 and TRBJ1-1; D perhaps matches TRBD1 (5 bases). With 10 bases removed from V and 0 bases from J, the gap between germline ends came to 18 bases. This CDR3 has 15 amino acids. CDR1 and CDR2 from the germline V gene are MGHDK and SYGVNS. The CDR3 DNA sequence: TGTGCCACCAAACCGGGACGGACAATGAACACTGAAGCTTTCTTT. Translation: CATKPGRTMNTEAFF.

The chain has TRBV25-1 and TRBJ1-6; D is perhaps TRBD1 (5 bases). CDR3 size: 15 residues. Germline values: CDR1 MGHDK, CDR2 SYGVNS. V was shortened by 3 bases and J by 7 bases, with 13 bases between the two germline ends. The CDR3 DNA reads TGTGCCAGCAGTGACCGGGACTGGATAAATTCACCCCTCCACTTT. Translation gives CASSDRDWINSPLHF.

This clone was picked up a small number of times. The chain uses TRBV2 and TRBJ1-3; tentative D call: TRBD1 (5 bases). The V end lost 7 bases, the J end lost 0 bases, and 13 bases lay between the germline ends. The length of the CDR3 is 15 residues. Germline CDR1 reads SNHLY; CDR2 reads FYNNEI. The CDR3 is CASNLGVLSGNTIYF. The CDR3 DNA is TGTGCCAGCAATTTGGGGGTCCTCTCTGGAAACACCATATATTTT. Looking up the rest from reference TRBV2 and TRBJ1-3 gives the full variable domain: EPEVTQTPSHQVTQMGQEVILRCVPISNHLYFYWYRQILGQKVEFLVSFYNNEISEKSEIFDDQFSVERPDGSNFTLKIRSTKLEDSAMYFCASNLGVLSGNTIYFGEGSWLTVV.

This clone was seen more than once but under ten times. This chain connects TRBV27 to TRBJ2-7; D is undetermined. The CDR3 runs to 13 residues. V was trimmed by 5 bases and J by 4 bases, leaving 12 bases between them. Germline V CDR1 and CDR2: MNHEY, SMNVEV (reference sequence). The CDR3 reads CASSLVWGYEQYF. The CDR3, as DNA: TGTGCCAGCAGTCTGGTCTGGGGATACGAGCAGTACTTC.

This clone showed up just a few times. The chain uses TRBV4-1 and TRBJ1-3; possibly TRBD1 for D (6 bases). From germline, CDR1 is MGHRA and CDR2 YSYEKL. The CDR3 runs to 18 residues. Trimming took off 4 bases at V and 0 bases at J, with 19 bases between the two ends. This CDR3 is CASSPRSGTLSSGNTIYF. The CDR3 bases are TGCGCCAGCAGCCCGAGAAGCGGGACATTGAGCTCTGGAAACACCATATATTTT.

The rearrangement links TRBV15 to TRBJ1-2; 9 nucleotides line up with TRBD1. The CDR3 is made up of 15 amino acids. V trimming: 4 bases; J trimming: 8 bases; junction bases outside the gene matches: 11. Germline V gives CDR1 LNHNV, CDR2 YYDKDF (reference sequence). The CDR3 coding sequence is TGTGCCACCAGCAAACCGGGACAGGGAACCTACGGCTACACCTTC. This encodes CATSKPGQGTYGYTF.

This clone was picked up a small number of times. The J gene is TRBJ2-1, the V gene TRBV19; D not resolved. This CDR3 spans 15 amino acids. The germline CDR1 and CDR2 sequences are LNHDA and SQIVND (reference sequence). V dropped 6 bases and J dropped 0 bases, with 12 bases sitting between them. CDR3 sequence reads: CASRPRSSSYNEQFF. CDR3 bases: TGTGCCAGTAGACCCCGGTCTAGCTCCTACAATGAGCAGTTCTTC.

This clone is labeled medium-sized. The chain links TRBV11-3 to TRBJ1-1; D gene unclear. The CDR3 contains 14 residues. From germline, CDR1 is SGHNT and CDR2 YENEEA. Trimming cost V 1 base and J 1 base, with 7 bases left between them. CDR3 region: CASSLVDSNTEAFF. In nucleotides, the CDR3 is TGTGCCAGCAGCTTAGTGGACTCGAACACTGAAGCTTTCTTT.

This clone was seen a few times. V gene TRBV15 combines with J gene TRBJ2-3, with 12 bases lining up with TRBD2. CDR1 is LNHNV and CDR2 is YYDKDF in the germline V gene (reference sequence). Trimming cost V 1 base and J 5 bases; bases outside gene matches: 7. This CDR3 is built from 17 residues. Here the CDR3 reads CATSRGGLAGARDTQYF. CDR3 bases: TGTGCCACCAGCAGAGGGGGACTAGCGGGCGCGAGAGATACGCAGTATTTT.

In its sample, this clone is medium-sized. CDR3 DNA sequence: TGTGCCAGCAGTTACTCCTTAGTTGCCGGGGAGCTGTTTTTT. Translated: CASSYSLVAGELFF. The V and J genes are TRBV6-8 and TRBJ2-2; D ambiguous. V lost 0 bases, J lost 6 bases, and 8 bases lay in between. The CDR3 has 14 amino acids. Per germline, CDR1 MNHGY and CDR2 SAAAGT.

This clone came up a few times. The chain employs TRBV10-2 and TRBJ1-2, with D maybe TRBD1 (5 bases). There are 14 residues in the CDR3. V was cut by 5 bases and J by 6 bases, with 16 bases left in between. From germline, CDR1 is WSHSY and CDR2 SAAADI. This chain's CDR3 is CASSYTQGLDGYTF. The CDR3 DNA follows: TGCGCCAGCAGTTACACGCAGGGATTAGATGGCTACACCTTC.

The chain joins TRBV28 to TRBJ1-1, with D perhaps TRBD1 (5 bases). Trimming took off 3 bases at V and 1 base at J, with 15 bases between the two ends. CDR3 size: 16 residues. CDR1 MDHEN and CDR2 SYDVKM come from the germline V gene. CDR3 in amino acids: CASSFWGRTRNTEAFF. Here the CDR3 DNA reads TGTGCCAGCAGTTTCTGGGGCCGGACAAGGAACACTGAAGCTTTCTTT.

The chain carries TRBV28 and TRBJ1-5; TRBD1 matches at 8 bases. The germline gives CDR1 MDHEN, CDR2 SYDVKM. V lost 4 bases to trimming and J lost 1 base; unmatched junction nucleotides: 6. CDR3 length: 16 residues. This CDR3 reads CASSSLTGASNQPQHF. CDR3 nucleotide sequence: TGTGCCAGCAGTTCCCTGACAGGGGCCAGCAATCAGCCCCAGCATTTT.

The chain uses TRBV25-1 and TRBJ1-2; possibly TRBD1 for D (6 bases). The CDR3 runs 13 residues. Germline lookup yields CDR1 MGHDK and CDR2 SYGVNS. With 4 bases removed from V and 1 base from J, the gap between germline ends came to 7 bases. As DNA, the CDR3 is TGTGCCAGCAGTGTGGACAGTAACTATGGCTACACCTTC. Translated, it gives CASSVDSNYGYTF.

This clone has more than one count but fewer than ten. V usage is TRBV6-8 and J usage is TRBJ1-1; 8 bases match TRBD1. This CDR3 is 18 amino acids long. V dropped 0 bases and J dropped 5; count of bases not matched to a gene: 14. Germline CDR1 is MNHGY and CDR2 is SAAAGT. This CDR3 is CASSYSGQGGVYRTEAFF. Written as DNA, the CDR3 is TGTGCCAGCAGTTACTCAGGACAGGGTGGTGTTTATCGAACTGAAGCTTTCTTT.

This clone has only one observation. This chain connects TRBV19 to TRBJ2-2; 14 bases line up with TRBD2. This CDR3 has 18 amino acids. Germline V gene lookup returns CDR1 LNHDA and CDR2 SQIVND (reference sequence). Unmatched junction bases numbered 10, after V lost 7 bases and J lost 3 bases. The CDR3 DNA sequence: TGTGCCAGTATGTTTGGGACTAGCGGGAGTAGCGACACCGGGGAGCTGTTTTTT. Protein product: CASMFGTSGSSDTGELFF.

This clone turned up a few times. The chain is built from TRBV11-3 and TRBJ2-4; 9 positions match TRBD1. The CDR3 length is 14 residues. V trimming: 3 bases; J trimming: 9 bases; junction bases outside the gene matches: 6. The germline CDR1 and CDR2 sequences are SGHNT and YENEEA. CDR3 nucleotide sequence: TGTGCCAGCAGCTTGGGGACAGGGTTAAGCATTCAGTACTTC. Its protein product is CASSLGTGLSIQYF.

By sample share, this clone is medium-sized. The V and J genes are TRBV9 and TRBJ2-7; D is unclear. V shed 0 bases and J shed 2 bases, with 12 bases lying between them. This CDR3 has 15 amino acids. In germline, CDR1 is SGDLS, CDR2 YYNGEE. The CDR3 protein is CASSVASGGAYEQYF. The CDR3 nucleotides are TGTGCCAGCAGCGTAGCGTCGGGCGGAGCCTACGAGCAGTACTTC.

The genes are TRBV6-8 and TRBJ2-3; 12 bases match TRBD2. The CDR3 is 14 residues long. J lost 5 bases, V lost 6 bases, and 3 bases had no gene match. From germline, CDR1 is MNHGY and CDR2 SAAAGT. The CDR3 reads CASRPGLAGDTQYF. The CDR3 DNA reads TGTGCCAGCAGGCCGGGACTAGCGGGAGATACGCAGTATTTT.

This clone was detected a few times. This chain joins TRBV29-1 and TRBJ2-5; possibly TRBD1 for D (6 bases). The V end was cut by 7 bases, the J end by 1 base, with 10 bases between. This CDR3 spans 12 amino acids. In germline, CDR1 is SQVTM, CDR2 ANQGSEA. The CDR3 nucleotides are TGCAGCGCCGGGACATCCCAAGAGACCCAGTACTTC. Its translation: CSAGTSQETQYF.

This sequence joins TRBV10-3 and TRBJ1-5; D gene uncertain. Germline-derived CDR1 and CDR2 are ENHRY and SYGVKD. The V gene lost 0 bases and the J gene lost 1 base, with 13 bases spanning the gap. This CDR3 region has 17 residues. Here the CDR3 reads CAISESRKGRSNQPQHF. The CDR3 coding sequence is TGTGCCATCAGTGAGTCGAGAAAGGGCAGGAGCAATCAGCCCCAGCATTTT.

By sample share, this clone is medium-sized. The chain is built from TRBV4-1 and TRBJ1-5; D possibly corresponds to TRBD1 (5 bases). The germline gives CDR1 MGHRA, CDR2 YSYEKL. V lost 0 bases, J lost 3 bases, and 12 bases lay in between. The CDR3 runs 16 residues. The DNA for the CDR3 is TGCGCCAGCAGCCAAGAATACGGGGGTGCCAATCAGCCCCAGCATTTT. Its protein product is CASSQEYGGANQPQHF.